Listed below are T cell receptor beta chains from one sample, sequenced in a study of CD8+ T cells in alopecia areata. Repertoires were generated with immunoSEQ multiplex PCR, while TCRdb's copy carries only in-frame clones and drops some. The table lists some 200,000 clones, approximately 47% of them singletons. The sequencing used CD4+ T cells sorted from blood, collected at approximately week 36, from a patient treated with tofacitinib. The source is a human donor with alopecia areata. The CDR3 runs from the conserved cysteine through the conserved F or W. D genes are given only for firm matches. Expanded clones are given a class, and other clones once, few, many or no size at all.

abundance | j_gene | v_gene | d_gene | CDR3aa | CDR3nt
NA | TRBJ2-5 | TRBV15 | NA | CATSRAQGLETQYF | TGTGCCACCAGCAGAGCCCAGGGTCTGGAGACCCAGTACTTC
NA | TRBJ2-5 | TRBV15 | NA | CATSIRIQETQYF | TGTGCCACCAGCATCAGGATACAAGAGACCCAGTACTTC
NA | TRBJ2-2 | TRBV2 | NA | CASSEHTGELFF | TGTGCCAGCAGTGAACACACCGGGGAGCTGTTTTTT
NA | TRBJ2-2 | TRBV7-2 | NA | CASSLQTGELFF | TGTGCCAGCAGTCTACAAACCGGGGAGCTGTTTTTT
few | TRBJ2-3 | TRBV7-9 | NA | CASSLVHTDTQYF | TGTGCCAGCAGCTTAGTCCACACAGATACGCAGTATTTT
NA | TRBJ1-2 | TRBV29-1 | TRBD1 | CSVDRTGGFSNYGYTF | TGCAGCGTAGACCGGACAGGGGGTTTTTCAAACTATGGCTACACCTTC
NA | TRBJ2-1 | TRBV7-2 | NA | CASALLTAAYNEQFF | TGTGCCAGCGCACTACTGACGGCGGCTTACAATGAGCAGTTCTTC
once | TRBJ2-6 | TRBV7-8 | NA | CASSPTPRVGANVLTF | TGTGCCAGCAGCCCTACCCCGAGGGTTGGGGCCAACGTCCTGACTTTC
few | TRBJ2-4 | TRBV19 | NA | CASSIEQGVGKNIQYF | TGTGCCAGTAGTATAGAGCAGGGTGTGGGCAAAAACATTCAGTACTTC
many | TRBJ2-5 | TRBV7-6 | NA | CASSLGQLETQYF | TGTGCCAGCAGCTTAGGACAGCTCGAGACCCAGTACTTC
NA | TRBJ2-5 | TRBV11-3 | TRBD1 | CASSLGGQGVQETQYF | TGTGCCAGCAGCTTAGGAGGACAGGGGGTCCAAGAGACCCAGTACTTC
NA | TRBJ2-7 | TRBV11-2 | NA | CASSLVRLNEQYF | TGTGCCAGCAGCTTAGTCCGGCTTAACGAGCAGTACTTC
NA | TRBJ2-7 | TRBV7-9 | TRBD1 | CASSLPGQGYEQYF | TGTGCCAGCAGCTTACCGGGACAGGGGTACGAGCAGTACTTC
NA | TRBJ2-1 | TRBV9 | TRBD2 | CASSDLAGAGNEQFF | TGTGCCAGCAGCGACCTAGCGGGAGCTGGAAATGAGCAGTTCTTC
NA | TRBJ2-7 | TRBV14 | TRBD1 | CASSLNRTGKNFPEQYF | TGTGCCAGCAGCCTCAACAGGACAGGGAAAAACTTCCCCGAGCAGTACTTC
many | TRBJ1-2 | TRBV27 | NA | CASTLSPRGNYGYTF | TGTGCCAGCACTCTTTCCCCCAGGGGTAACTATGGCTACACCTTC